A single T cell receptor beta chain is shown here with its context. Its antigen has not been determined. Base quality data are lacking; no much larger clone is found one base away. The protocol used for the library was the immunoSEQ multiplex PCR assay. For the multiplex PCR, a mixture combining 60 forward primers for TCR Vbeta segments and 13 reverse primers for TCR Jbeta segments was used. The CDR3 region of rearranged TCR beta genes was amplified from genomic DNA by a multiplex PCR assay. On the Illumina HiSeq System, the amplified TCR beta libraries were sequenced as 87-base-pair reads. In the original analysis: In a later analysis, tens of millions of unique TCR beta chains were counted across the 650 to 700 repertoires, and roughly 10 million of these chains were shared by at least two donors. A nearest-neighbor algorithm error-corrected the raw reads and collapsed the reads into unique sequences, merging closely related sequences to remove PCR and sequencing errors. To assign V, D and J gene segments, CDR3 sequences were aligned to IMGT reference sequences. For a sequence to be retained, a match of at least six nucleotides to both a V gene segment and a J gene segment was required. Rearrangements were classified as productive when the CDR3 lacked stop codons and remained in frame with V and J, and all other rearrangements were classified as non-productive. CDR3 was defined according to IMGT convention as the region running from the second conserved V-encoded cysteine to the conserved J-encoded phenylalanine. The earlier analysis of roughly 590 of the donors excluded sequences that lacked an unambiguous match to a single V gene segment. An earlier analysis of a few hundred of the donors classified V segments as functional when productive rearrangements were above 56.7% and as segregating when the standard deviation between donors was above 5%. A statistical classification framework was built for diagnosing cytomegalovirus status from the catalog of TCR beta chain sequences. V and J gene assignment, in a later analysis, came from comparing TCR nucleotide sequences with IMGT/GENE-DB human TR gene sequences. The TCRdist pipeline was used in a later analysis to assign CDR3 sequences and most-parsimonious VDJ recombination scenarios. In a later analysis, every TCR beta chain was defined by the combination of its CDR3 amino acid sequence and its V-gene family, and reads without a unique V-gene family were dropped. In a later analysis, approximately 640 highly shared, low-generation-probability nucleotide sequences were removed to address suspected cross-contamination and a sequencing artifact. For each public chain, a later analysis derived a clonal expansion index from normalized ranks of inferred template counts within each repertoire. Generation probabilities in a later analysis came from a VDJ recombination model fitted to out-of-frame rearrangements, and those results were checked against IGoR. Hypergeometric tests were used in a later analysis to score TCR-TCR, TCR-HLA and TCR-CMV co-occurrence, with a repertoire-size bias correction applied to the TCR pairs. To estimate false discovery rates, a later analysis permuted the HLA or CMV assignments 20 times. In a later analysis, co-occurring TCRs were grouped with DBSCAN, and TCRdist sequence similarity was added when clustering was performed within HLA-allele-positive subsets. For co-occurrence clustering, repertoires with fewer than 30,000 or more than 120,000 public chains were excluded, along with four or five repertoires with anomalous nucleotide sharing. TCRdb provides this immuneACCESS table in a form limited to in-frame rearrangements. Some clones are lacking; in checked studies, under half of them reflect an unresolved V gene, and why the rest are absent is not known. V and J calls and clone size follow that table, whereas D and trimming were derived from the DNA. The sample has 150,000 to 200,000 clones on record, around three quarters of them singletons. The top ten clones comprise less than 1.2% of the sample.

This record comes from a study of cytomegalovirus exposure and HLA in healthy donors (dated by TCRdb to 2016 to 2017). For the study in its entirety: According to an earlier analysis of 550 to 700 of the donors, 150 million to 200 million T cells yielded 117 million unique TCR beta sequences and roughly 280 Gb of sequence data. Approximately 300 gigabases of sequencing data and tens of millions of unique TCR sequences made up an early release that covered 640 HLA-typed donors. Among the roughly 390 genotyped donors, around 81% belonged to the genetic ancestry cluster associated with self-reported Caucasian donors. The aim of the study was to test whether cataloging public T cell receptors could identify signatures of past pathogen exposure. Using immunosequencing, the study profiled T cell repertoires from about 610 subjects and related those repertoires to cytomegalovirus serostatus. Besides the first cohort of more than 650 subjects, a separate validation cohort made up of roughly 120 different subjects was used. To predict cytomegalovirus infection status, the study combined high-throughput TCR immunosequencing, statistical association of individual TCRs with disease status, and machine learning. A later analysis re-analyzed previously published TCR beta repertoires from roughly 690 donors and added high-resolution HLA genotyping to study TCR occurrence patterns. Rather than drawing on any new phenotypic data, the later analysis identified candidate immune exposures from TCR beta sequences and the way those sequences occurred across donors. An earlier analysis of 587 of the donors used high-throughput TCR beta sequencing to judge whether each TCR beta V gene segment behaved as functional or pseudogenic. Donor age, sex, ethnicity and CMV serostatus were collected together with the repertoire data. A later genetic analysis used genome-wide SNP genotypes for 398 of the 666 donors, treating that subset as a discovery cohort. All discovery cohort repertoires had been generated on a single sequencing platform. Both class I and class II loci were covered by HLA typing, at four-digit resolution. The number of donors typed differed by locus, with 629-630 for A, B, C, DRB1 and DQB1, about 500 for DQA1, about 610 for DPA1, and some 470 for DPB1. Roughly 5 DR-DQ haplotypes were treated as single units for association and clustering because of strong linkage in the cohort. Across 300 to 400 genotyped donors of the cohort, an average of about 240,000 unique TCR beta nucleotide sequences per donor were sequenced, and about a sixth of those sequences were non-productive.

The CDR3 has 19 amino acids, counting the end cysteine and phenylalanine. Only the CDR3 region is kept as DNA, spanning 57 bases read in frame from base 1. A distance of 24 bases separates the germline ends of V and J, which lose 3 bases and 1 base respectively. The CDR1 and CDR2 encoded by the germline V gene are SGHRS and YFSETQ. Overall study results and their limits: In a later analysis, HLA-associated TCR beta chains showed more clonal expansion and lower generation probabilities than non-associated chains that were equally common. The presence/absence analyses assumed that sequencing depth was roughly uniform across donors, and that assumption may not be true. Because some donors lacked HLA typing at each locus, the association tests relied only on the typed subset. Assigning TCR associations to individual alleles was difficult when HLA alleles, especially DR and DQ, strongly co-occurred. Because counts were too low, seventeen rarely observed V segments, including chromosome 9 orphons, were excluded from the earlier analysis of 587 of the donors. In vitro tests confirmed that a few of the cytomegalovirus-associated TCR beta chains recognize cytomegalovirus antigens. The classifier was reported to diagnose cytomegalovirus status with high specificity and sensitivity in both the original cohort and the validation cohort. The authors suggested that the approach could potentially be extended to other disease states and immunological phenotypes. According to a later genetic analysis, donors in an Asian-associated ancestry cluster had fewer N-insertions in productive TCRs than the approximately 690-donor mean. Specific HLA alleles were associated with over 15,000 TCR beta sequences at a false discovery rate of 0.05 in a later analysis. A later analysis found that most CMV-associated TCR beta chains appeared HLA-restricted, with HLA associations seemingly driven largely by CMV exposure. While some public TCRs were present in many individuals, most TCR sequences turned up only very rarely across donors. In a later analysis, TCR association rates were found to vary across HLA loci, with the most associated TCRs seen for DRB1 alleles and the fewest for HLA-C alleles. Some IMGT-functional V segments, including TRBV6-2 and TRBV6-3, could not be told apart with the 87-base-pair reads, so those segments were excluded. An association between a missense DCLRE1C variant and V-gene and J-gene trimming of TCR beta chains was found in a later genetic analysis and replicated in an independent cohort. In this cohort, only TCR beta chains were sequenced, and detectable features were limited by the absence of alpha or paired-chain data. Linkage disequilibrium might explain the correlated functional status among segregating V segments, but an unknown experimental factor could not be excluded. A later analysis reported that several top co-occurrence clusters appeared linked to parvovirus B19, influenza, CMV and Epstein-Barr virus. In an earlier analysis of some 540 of the donors, most TCR beta V segments appeared in productive rearrangements about 87% or about 30% of the time, broadly matching IMGT annotations. Immune exposure information for the cohort was limited to CMV serostatus. A further reported finding was that TCR beta sequences accurately predicted the HLA-A and HLA-B alleles for most subjects in the first cohort. In the study, approximately 160 TCR beta chains were listed as associated with cytomegalovirus. The sequencing pipeline was judged likely to have produced a cluster of highly shared sequence variants as a technical artifact.

The cohort consisted of more than 650 healthy bone marrow donors. At the time of sampling, all cohort members were nominally healthy, though unrecorded immune exposures were likely present. The donor was CMV seronegative and belonged to the group of under 400 seronegative cohort members. A peripheral blood sample was provided by each donor, and peripheral blood mononuclear cells were used for TCR beta sequencing. The Qiagen DNeasy Blood Extraction Kit was used to extract genomic DNA from the blood cell samples. Sequencing was performed on PBMCs. The rearrangement joined TRBV5-1 to TRBJ2-3, with a weak D call of TRBD2 (7 bases match). This sequence originates from a woman in her thirties or forties in good health and CMV-seronegative. The CDR3 sequence is CASSSDPWSGGSGTDTQYF. The bases read TGCGCCAGCAGCTCGGACCCGTGGTCGGGGGGCAGTGGCACAGATACGCAGTATTTT.